The 17 T cell receptor beta chains in this list originate from one sample, sequenced in a study of tumor and adjacent non-tumor tissue in lung cancer. A modified ARM-PCR protocol with three rounds of nested PCR amplified TCRbeta. Each CDR3 protein is one row after TCRdb ran MiXCR on the multiplex PCR reads. This table holds roughly 70,000 distinct CDR3 sequences, about three quarters found once. No cell sorting was done before RNA was extracted from the tissue. Sample: lung tumor tissue. The receptors originated from a man in his sixties with non-small cell lung cancer.

Details on this clonotype: A junction boundary mismatches the germline segment, possibly from a read error. J is TRBJ2-3 and V is TRBV29-1; D ambiguous. Germline CDR1 SQVTM, CDR2 ANQGSEA. The CDR3 runs 10 residues. The CDR3 coding sequence is TGCAGCGATCGTGGAGATAAGCAGTATTTT. This sequence encodes CSDRGDKQYF.

As to this clonotype: An end of the junction does not agree with germline; a read error may underlie this. V and J are TRBV29-1 and TRBJ1-4; 8 bases fit TRBD1. The CDR3 covers 14 residues. Germline CDR1 reads SQVTM; CDR2 reads ANQGSEA. CDR3 sequence reads: CSVRSGGTNEKPFF. The CDR3 nucleotides are TGCAGCGTTCGTTCAGGGGGCACCAATGAAAAACCGTTTTTT.

This clonotype was seen a few times. At one of its ends the junction is not consistent with the germline gene, which may arise from a read error. The chain employs TRBV29-1 and TRBJ2-5; no reliable D call. The CDR3 is made up of 14 amino acids. Germline CDR1 and CDR2: SQVTM and ANQGSEA. Written as DNA, the CDR3 is TGCAGTGCCTCGCACAGTTACCGCCAAGAGGCCCAGTACTTC. This gives the protein CSASHSYRQEAQYF.

This chain uses TRBV6-1 with TRBJ2-1; 7 bases are a match to TRBD2. The CDR3 covers 14 residues. Germline lookup yields CDR1 MNHNS and CDR2 SASEGT. The V and J ends lost 10 bases and 8 bases, in that order; junction bases with no gene match: 14. The CDR3 loop is CATFSAAGYHEQFF. The CDR3 nucleotides are TGTGCCACCTTCTCCGCAGCGGGGTACCATGAGCAGTTCTTC.

In regard to this clonotype: A read error is possible here, since a much larger clone lies one base away. V gene TRBV6-6 combines with J gene TRBJ1-1; no reliable D call. The V and J ends lost 2 bases and 4 bases respectively, with 8 bases between them. This CDR3 spans 13 amino acids. Per germline, CDR1 MNHNY and CDR2 SVGAGI (reference sequence). The CDR3: CASSYPSLTEAFF. CDR3 bases: TGTGCCAGCAGTTACCCGAGTCTCACTGAAGCTTTCTTT.

This clonotype appeared many times. The rearrangement joins TRBV10-3 to TRBJ2-5, with 9 bases aligning to TRBD2. CDR3 length equals 17 residues. J was trimmed by 5 bases and V by 0 bases; bases with no gene match: 10. The germline V gene encodes CDR1 ENHRY and CDR2 SYGVKD. The CDR3 protein is CAISESGGGRASETQYF. The DNA of the CDR3 is TGTGCCATCAGTGAGTCCGGCGGCGGGAGGGCCTCGGAGACCCAGTACTTC.

This clonotype was found a few times. The gene calls are TRBV30 and TRBJ1-2; no definite D call. The CDR3 is 12 amino acids. The germline V gene encodes CDR1 GTSNPN and CDR2 SVGIG (reference sequence). Trimming removed 4 bases from V and 3 bases from J, with 9 bases in between. In DNA form, the CDR3 reads TGTGCCTGGACACTGGAAGACTATGGCTACACCTTC. It encodes CAWTLEDYGYTF.

There are a few counts of this clonotype. This may be a read error: a much more frequent sequence differs by one nucleotide. The V gene is TRBV20-1, the J gene TRBJ1-6, with 7 positions matching TRBD1. Germline assignment: CDR1 DFQATT and CDR2 SNEGSKA (reference sequence). This CDR3 has 15 amino acids. The CDR3 DNA reads as TGCAGTGCTAGAGGAACAGGGGCGAATAATTCATCCCTCCACTTT. Its protein product is CSARGTGANNSSLHF.

This rearrangement joins TRBV30 to TRBJ2-2; 10 bases align to TRBD2. Germline V gene lookup returns CDR1 GTSNPN and CDR2 SVGIG (reference sequence). Trimming cost V 3 bases and J 3 bases; bases outside gene matches: 10. The CDR3 length is 17 residues. In DNA, the CDR3 is TGTGCCTGGAGCGGGACTAGCGTGAGCATGGACACCGGGGAGCTGTTTTTT. It yields the protein CAWSGTSVSMDTGELFF.

The J gene is TRBJ1-4, the V gene TRBV11-2; D uncertain. Germline V gene lookup returns CDR1 SGHAT and CDR2 FQNNGV. The CDR3 extends over 17 amino acids. V was trimmed by 3 bases and J by 0 bases, leaving 14 bases between them. The CDR3 coding sequence is TGTGCCAGCAGCTTCAAGGCCCCTTATGCAACTAATGAAAAACTGTTTTTT. Residues: CASSFKAPYATNEKLFF.

This clonotype was seen once. A read error may account for a junction end that differs from germline. V usage is TRBV28 and J usage is TRBJ2-2, with D unclear. This CDR3 is built from 14 residues. The V gene's germline CDR1 is MDHEN and CDR2 SYDVKM. CDR3 loop: CGSSSGNQNGELFF. The CDR3 DNA is TGTGGCAGCAGTTCGGGTAACCAGAACGGGGAGCTGTTTTTT.

The chain joins TRBV11-2 to TRBJ2-5, with 14 positions matching TRBD2. The CDR3 contains 16 residues. Germline V gene lookup returns CDR1 SGHAT and CDR2 FQNNGV. Germline trimming cut 4 bases from V and 6 bases from J; bases unmatched to any gene: 7. CDR3 DNA: TGTGCCAGCAGCTATATGGGACTAGCGGGAGAACAGACCCAGTACTTC. This encodes CASSYMGLAGEQTQYF.

Notes on this clonotype: The junction departs from germline at one end; a sequencing error may be responsible. The chain carries TRBV12-3 or TRBV12-4 and TRBJ2-5, with a possible D match to TRBD1 (5 bases). The CDR3 runs to 14 residues. The DNA of the CDR3 is TGTGCTAGCAGTTTAGTCTCAGGGCAAGAGACCCAGTACTTC. Translation: CASSLVSGQETQYF.

Concerning this clonotype: A junction end diverges from the germline sequence, so it may reflect a read error. The genes are TRBV20-1 and TRBJ2-1, with D tentatively TRBD1 (6 bases). CDR3 size: 14 residues. Germline V gene lookup returns CDR1 DFQATT and CDR2 SNEGSKA (reference sequence). The chain's CDR3 is CSTNSRGYYNKQFF. Here the CDR3 DNA reads TGCAGTACTAATTCCAGGGGTTACTACAATAAGCAGTTCTTC.

Of note for this clonotype: This may be a read error: a much more frequent sequence differs by one nucleotide. The V call is TRBV5-4, the J call TRBJ2-5; the match to TRBD1 covers 8 bases. Germline V gives CDR1 SGHNT, CDR2 YYREEE (reference sequence). The CDR3 covers 14 residues. CDR3 loop: CANSRTGPAETQYF. The CDR3 nucleotides read TGTGCCAACAGCCGGACAGGGCCGGCGGAGACCCAGTACTTC.

The chain combines TRBV6-1 with TRBJ1-5; D unclear. Per germline, CDR1 MNHNS and CDR2 SASEGT. The CDR3 consists of 12 residues. CDR3 sequence (DNA): TGTACCAACAGTGTTTTGGGGCAGCCCCAGCATTTT. Encoded protein: CTNSVLGQPQHF.

This chain connects TRBV10-2 to TRBJ2-3, with D perhaps TRBD2 (5 bases). Germline CDR1 WSHSY, CDR2 SAAADI. The CDR3 covers 17 residues. Trimming stripped 7 bases from V and 1 base from J, with 21 bases between. The CDR3 DNA follows: TGCGCCAGCACGGACTTGATCGTACACTTGCGCACAGATACGCAGTATTTT. Protein product: CASTDLIVHLRTDTQYF.